This TCR beta chain originates from a study of blood T cell repertoires in COVID-19. Overall study context: Samples of COVID-19 (acute and convalescent) were obtained from the United States, Italy and Spain.

In the source study's methods: Amplification of reference gene primers provided the estimated nucleated cell counts. Some clones are missing from TCRdb's copy, which holds only in-frame ones; the method was immunoSEQ multiplex PCR. V and J calls plus clone size are reproduced from that table; the DNA served to infer D and trimming. The top ten hold around 5.7% of the sample, which has 90,000 to 120,000 clones, more than 90% seen once. Germline CDR1 and CDR2: SGHTA and FQGNSA. Trimming removed 5 bases at V and 11 bases at J, with 14 bases between. The CDR3 length is 12 residues. The chain joins TRBV7-2 to TRBJ2-3; a possible D gene is TRBD2 (6 bases). Sequencing input: peripheral blood. This TCR was recovered from a man between 65 and 85 years old with acute or convalescent COVID-19. The CDR3, as DNA: TGTGCCAGCAGCGGGGGACTGCCGAAGCAGTATTTT. It codes for CASSGGLPKQYF.